This T cell receptor (beta chain) was obtained from a study of Ad26.COV2.S vaccination and SARS-CoV-2 variants. The study's findings and limits: Total T cell responses, in the TCR breadth and depth analyses, may have been underestimated.

Treatment of the sample: 15 to 20 received Ad26.COV2.S at low or high dose, single or two shots; about 5 received placebo; per-sample allocation not given. Specimens were obtained on day 63 following the first vaccine or placebo injection. Sequencing was performed with immunoSEQ multiplex PCR; in TCRdb, only in-frame clones are kept and a portion is missing. The sample yields 300,000 to 400,000 clones, around 87% seen once. With regard to this clone: No antigen is known for it.

Germline CDR1 reads LGHNA; CDR2 reads YNFKEQ. Trimming removed 4 bases from V and 0 bases from J, with 7 bases in between. This CDR3 is built from 14 residues. The rearrangement uses TRBV4-2 and TRBJ2-1; D is undetermined. This clonotype originated in a person aged 18-60 years who received the Ad26.COV2.S COVID-19 vaccine or a placebo. This sample comprised peripheral blood, obtained in a trial of Ad26.COV2.S vaccine versus placebo. The CDR3 here is CASSPLSSYNEQFF. In DNA, the CDR3 is TGTGCCAGCAGCCCCCTTAGCTCCTACAATGAGCAGTTCTTC.